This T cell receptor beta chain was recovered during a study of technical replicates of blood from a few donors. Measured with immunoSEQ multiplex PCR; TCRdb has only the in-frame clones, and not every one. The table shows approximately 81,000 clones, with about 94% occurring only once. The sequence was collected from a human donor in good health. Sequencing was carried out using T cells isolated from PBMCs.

The CDR3 bases are TGTGCCAGCAGCTTAGACTTTGAGGTCAATGAGCAGTTCTTC. Translating gives CASSLDFEVNEQFF. The rearrangement uses TRBV7-9 and TRBJ2-1; the D is unclear. There are 14 residues in the CDR3. Trimming left V 1 base short and J 6 bases short, with 10 bases between. Per the germline V gene, CDR1 is SEHNR and CDR2 is FQNEAQ (reference sequence).